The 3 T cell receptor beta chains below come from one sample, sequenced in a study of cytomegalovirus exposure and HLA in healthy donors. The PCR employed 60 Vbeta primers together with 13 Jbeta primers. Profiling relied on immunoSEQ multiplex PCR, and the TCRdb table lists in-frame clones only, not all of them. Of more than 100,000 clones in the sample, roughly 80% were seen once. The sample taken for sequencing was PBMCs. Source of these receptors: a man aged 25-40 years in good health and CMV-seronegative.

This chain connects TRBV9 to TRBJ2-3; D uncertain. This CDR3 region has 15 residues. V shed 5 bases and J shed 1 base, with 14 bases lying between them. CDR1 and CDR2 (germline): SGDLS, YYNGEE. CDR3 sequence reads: CASSGDSAGTDTQYF. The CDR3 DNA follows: TGTGCCAGCAGTGGTGACTCTGCAGGCACAGATACGCAGTATTTT.

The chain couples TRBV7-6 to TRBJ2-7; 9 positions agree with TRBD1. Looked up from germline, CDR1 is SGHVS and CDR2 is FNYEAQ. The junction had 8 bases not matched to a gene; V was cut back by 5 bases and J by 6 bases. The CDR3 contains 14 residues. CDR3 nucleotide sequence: TGTGCCAGCAGCCTAGAGGGACAGGGTGGCGAGCAGTACTTC. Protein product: CASSLEGQGGEQYF.

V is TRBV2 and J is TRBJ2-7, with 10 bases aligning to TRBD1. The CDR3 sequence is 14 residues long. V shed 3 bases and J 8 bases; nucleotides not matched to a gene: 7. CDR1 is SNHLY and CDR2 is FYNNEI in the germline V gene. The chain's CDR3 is CASSDFKGQGKQYF. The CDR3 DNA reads TGTGCCAGCAGTGACTTTAAGGGACAGGGGAAGCAGTACTTC. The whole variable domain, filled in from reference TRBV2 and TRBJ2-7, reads EPEVTQTPSHQVTQMGQEVILRCVPISNHLYFYWYRQILGQKVEFLVSFYNNEISEKSEIFDDQFSVERPDGSNFTLKIRSTKLEDSAMYFCASSDFKGQGKQYFGPGTRLTVT.